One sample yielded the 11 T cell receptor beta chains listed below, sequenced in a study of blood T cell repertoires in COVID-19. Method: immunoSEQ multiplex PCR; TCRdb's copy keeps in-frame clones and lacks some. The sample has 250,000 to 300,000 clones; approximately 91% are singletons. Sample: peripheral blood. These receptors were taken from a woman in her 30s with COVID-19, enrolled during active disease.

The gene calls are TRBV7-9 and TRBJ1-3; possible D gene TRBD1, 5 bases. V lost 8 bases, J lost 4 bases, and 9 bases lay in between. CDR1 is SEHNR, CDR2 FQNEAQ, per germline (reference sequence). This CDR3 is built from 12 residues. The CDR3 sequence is CASREGGNTIYF. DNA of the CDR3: TGTGCCAGCCGGGAGGGGGGAAACACCATATATTTT.

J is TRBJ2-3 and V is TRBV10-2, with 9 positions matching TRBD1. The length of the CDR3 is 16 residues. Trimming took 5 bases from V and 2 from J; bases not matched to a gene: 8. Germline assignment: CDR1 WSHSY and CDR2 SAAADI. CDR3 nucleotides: TGCGCCAGCAGTTTCCCCGGGACAGGGAACACAGATACGCAGTATTTT. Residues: CASSFPGTGNTDTQYF.

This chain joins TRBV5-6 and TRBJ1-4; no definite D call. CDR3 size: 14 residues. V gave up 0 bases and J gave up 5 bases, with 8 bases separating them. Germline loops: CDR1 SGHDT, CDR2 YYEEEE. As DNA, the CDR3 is TGTGCCAGCAGCTTGGTATACGGGAATGAAAAACTGTTTTTT. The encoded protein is CASSLVYGNEKLFF.

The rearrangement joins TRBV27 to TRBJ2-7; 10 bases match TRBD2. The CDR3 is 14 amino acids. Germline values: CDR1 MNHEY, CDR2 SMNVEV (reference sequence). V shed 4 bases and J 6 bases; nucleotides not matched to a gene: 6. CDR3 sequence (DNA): TGTGCCAGCAGTTGGGGACTAGCGTCAAGCGAGCAGTACTTC. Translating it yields CASSWGLASSEQYF.

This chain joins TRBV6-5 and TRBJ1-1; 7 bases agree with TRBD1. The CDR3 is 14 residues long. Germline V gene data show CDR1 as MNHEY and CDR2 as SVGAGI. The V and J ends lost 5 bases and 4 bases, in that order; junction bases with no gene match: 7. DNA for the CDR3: TGTGCCAGCAGTCCTCGACAGGGACCCACTGAAGCTTTCTTT. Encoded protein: CASSPRQGPTEAFF.

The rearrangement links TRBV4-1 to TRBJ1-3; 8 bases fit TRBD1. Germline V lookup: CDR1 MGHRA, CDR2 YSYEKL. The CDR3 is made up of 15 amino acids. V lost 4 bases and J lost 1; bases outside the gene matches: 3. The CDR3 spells CASSPWTGSGNTIYF. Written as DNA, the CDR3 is TGCGCCAGCAGCCCGTGGACAGGGTCTGGAAACACCATATATTTT.

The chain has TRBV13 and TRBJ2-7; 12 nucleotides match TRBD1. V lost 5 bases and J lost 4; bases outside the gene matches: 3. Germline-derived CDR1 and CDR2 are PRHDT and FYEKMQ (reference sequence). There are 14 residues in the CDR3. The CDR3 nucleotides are TGTGCCAGCAGCCGGGGACAGGGGGCATACGAGCAGTACTTC. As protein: CASSRGQGAYEQYF.

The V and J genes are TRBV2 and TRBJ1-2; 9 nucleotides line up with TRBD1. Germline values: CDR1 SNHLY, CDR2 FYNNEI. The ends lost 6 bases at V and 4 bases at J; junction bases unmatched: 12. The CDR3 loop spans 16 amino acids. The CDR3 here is CASSAGGTGYRYGYTF. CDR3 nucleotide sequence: TGTGCCAGCAGCGCTGGGGGGACAGGGTACCGCTATGGCTACACCTTC.

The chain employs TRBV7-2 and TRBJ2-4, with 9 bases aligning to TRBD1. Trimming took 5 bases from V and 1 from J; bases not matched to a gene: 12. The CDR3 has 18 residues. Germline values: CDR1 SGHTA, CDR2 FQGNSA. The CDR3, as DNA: TGTGCCAGCAGCCCTCGACCCGGGACAGGGCTGGCCAAAAACATTCAGTACTTC. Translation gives CASSPRPGTGLAKNIQYF.

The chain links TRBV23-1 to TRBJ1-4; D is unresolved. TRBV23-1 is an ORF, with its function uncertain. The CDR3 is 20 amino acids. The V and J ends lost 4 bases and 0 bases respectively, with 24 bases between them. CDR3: CASSLKRGGATNTTNEKLFF. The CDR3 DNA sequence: TGCGCCAGCAGTCTAAAGAGAGGAGGCGCGACGAACACAACTAATGAAAAACTGTTTTTT.

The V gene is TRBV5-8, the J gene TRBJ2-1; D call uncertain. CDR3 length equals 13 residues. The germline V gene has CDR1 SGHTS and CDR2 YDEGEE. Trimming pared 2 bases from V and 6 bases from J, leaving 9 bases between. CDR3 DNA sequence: TGTGCCAGCAGCTTTAGCTCGGGCAATGAGCAGTTCTTC. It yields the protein CASSFSSGNEQFF.